These 18 T cell receptor beta chains originate from one sample sequenced in a study of blood T cell repertoires in COVID-19. Libraries were prepared by immunoSEQ multiplex PCR; TCRdb keeps only in-frame clonotypes and omits some of them. The profile covers some 60,000 clones, with around 81% appearing a single time and approximately 7.2% taken by the ten largest. The sequenced material came from peripheral blood. These TCRs come from a man in his 60s with acute or convalescent COVID-19.

The chain uses TRBV6-2 or TRBV6-3 and TRBJ2-3; D possibly corresponds to TRBD2 (6 bases). The length of the CDR3 is 15 residues. V gave up 6 bases and J gave up 3 bases, with 16 bases separating them. Germline loops: CDR1 MNHEY, CDR2 SVGEGT. CDR3 sequence reads: CASSRKSGQTDTQYF. The CDR3 nucleotides are TGTGCCAGCAGCCGCAAGAGCGGGCAGACAGATACGCAGTATTTT.

This chain connects TRBV9 to TRBJ1-1; D is unclear. Germline V CDR1 and CDR2: SGDLS, YYNGEE. The CDR3 has 15 amino acids. Trimming took 4 bases from V and 0 from J, leaving 13 bases between them. CDR3: CASSTRRDMNTEAFF. The CDR3 DNA follows: TGTGCCAGCAGCACCCGGAGGGATATGAACACTGAAGCTTTCTTT.

V usage is TRBV2 and J usage is TRBJ2-5, with a weak D call TRBD2 (7 bases). The V end lost 6 bases, the J end lost 4 bases, and 18 bases lay between the germline ends. The CDR3 sequence is 15 residues long. CDR1 SNHLY and CDR2 FYNNEI come from the germline V gene. CDR3 bases: TGTGCCAGCAGACCGAGAGGGGGGGCGGGAGAGACCCAGTACTTC. Its protein is CASRPRGGAGETQYF.

The gene calls are TRBV19 and TRBJ2-3, with D maybe TRBD2 (6 bases). The V and J ends lost 2 bases and 1 base respectively, with 16 bases between them. Germline V gene lookup returns CDR1 LNHDA and CDR2 SQIVND (reference sequence). The CDR3 has 17 residues. CDR3 coding DNA: TGTGCCAGTAGTATAACGCGAGTGGGACTGGGCACAGATACGCAGTATTTT. It translates to CASSITRVGLGTDTQYF.

This clone has only a few counts. The chain has TRBV3-1 (or the pseudogene TRBV3-2) and TRBJ1-2, with 7 bases matching TRBD1. CDR1 is LGHDT and CDR2 is YNNKEL in the germline V gene (reference sequence). V was pared by 2 bases and J by 4 bases, with 10 bases of the junction left unmatched. This CDR3 is 16 amino acids long. The CDR3 loop is CASSQLIDRARYGYTF. In DNA form, the CDR3 reads TGTGCCAGCAGCCAATTAATCGACAGGGCACGCTATGGCTACACCTTC.

V is TRBV6-6 and J is TRBJ1-4; the D is unclear. In germline, CDR1 is MNHNY, CDR2 SVGAGI (reference sequence). The CDR3 covers 14 residues. V was shortened by 6 bases and J by 11 bases, with 19 bases between the two germline ends. CDR3 sequence reads: CASRLTHSTRKLFF. The CDR3 DNA sequence: TGTGCCAGCAGGCTAACCCATTCGACACGGAAACTGTTTTTT.

The CDR3 region is CASSQGRTARYNEQFF. The CDR3 DNA reads as TGTGCCAGCAGCCAAGGTCGGACAGCTCGATACAATGAGCAGTTCTTC. The chain is built from TRBV3-1 (or the pseudogene TRBV3-2) and TRBJ2-1, with a tentative D call TRBD1 (6 bases). CDR1 LGHDT and CDR2 YNNKEL come from the germline V gene (reference sequence). The CDR3 is 16 amino acids. The germline V and J ends were trimmed by 1 base and 4 bases, with 14 bases remaining between them.

This clone was recorded a few times. The V call is TRBV7-3, the J call TRBJ2-2; D gene unclear. CDR1 and CDR2 from the germline V gene are SGHTA and FQGTGA. The CDR3 contains 16 residues. Trimming removed 4 bases from V and 5 bases from J, with 17 bases in between. CDR3 coding DNA: TGTGCCAGCAGCTCTACCCCCCTAGGCGGAACCGGGGAGCTGTTTTTT. It translates to CASSSTPLGGTGELFF.

The chain couples TRBV5-1 to TRBJ2-1; possible D gene TRBD1, 6 bases. Germline-derived CDR1 and CDR2 are SGHRS and YFSETQ. This CDR3 has 15 residues. Trimming left V 4 bases short and J 0 bases short, with 11 bases between. The CDR3 nucleotides are TGCGCCAGCAGCCCGGACAGAGCCTCCTACAATGAGCAGTTCTTC. Protein product: CASSPDRASYNEQFF. Combining the CDR3 with reference TRBV5-1 and TRBJ2-1 gives the whole variable domain KAGVTQTPRYLIKTRGQQVTLSCSPISGHRSVSWYQQTPGQGLQFLFEYFSETQRNKGNFPGRFSGRQFSNSRSEMNVSTLELGDSALYLCASSPDRASYNEQFFGPGTRLTVL.

The chain combines TRBV5-6 with TRBJ1-2, with D unclear. Germline V gives CDR1 SGHDT, CDR2 YYEEEE. This CDR3 has 12 residues. The V end lost 2 bases, the J end lost 4 bases, and 6 bases lay between the germline ends. The CDR3 region is CASSLVGYGYTF. The CDR3 DNA reads as TGTGCCAGCAGCTTAGTCGGCTATGGCTACACCTTC.

This chain joins TRBV19 and TRBJ2-6; D perhaps matches TRBD1 (7 bases). This CDR3 region has 17 residues. In germline, CDR1 is LNHDA, CDR2 SQIVND (reference sequence). V lost 7 bases, J lost 0 bases, and 16 bases lay in between. CDR3 protein: CASTVGQGGSGANVLTF. The CDR3 region has the DNA TGTGCCAGTACGGTAGGGCAGGGGGGCTCTGGGGCCAACGTCCTGACTTTC.

V usage is TRBV5-6 and J usage is TRBJ1-6, with D possibly being TRBD1 (6 bases). CDR3 length equals 13 residues. Germline CDR1 and CDR2: SGHDT and YYEEEE. With 6 bases removed from V and 7 bases from J, the gap between germline ends came to 11 bases. This CDR3 reads CASNTGLNSPLHF. For the CDR3, the DNA is TGTGCCAGCAACACAGGGTTAAATTCACCCCTCCACTTT.

J is TRBJ2-1 and V is TRBV21-1; TRBD2 is the table's D call, not checked against the DNA. TRBV21-1 is recorded as a pseudogene. The CDR3 has 16 residues. CDR3 sequence reads: CASSKPGGSSYNEQFF. Written as DNA, the CDR3 is TGTGCCAGCAGCAAACCCGGGGGAAGCTCCTACAATGAGCAGTTCTTC.

This chain links TRBV3-1 (or the pseudogene TRBV3-2) with TRBJ2-5, with 10 bases matching TRBD1. This CDR3 has 16 residues. J gave up 1 base and V 3 bases, and 5 bases lay outside the gene matches. Germline-derived CDR1 and CDR2 are LGHDT and YNNKEL (reference sequence). CDR3 nucleotides: TGTGCCAGCAGCCAGCCGACAGGGGGCGTCCAAGAGACCCAGTACTTC. Amino acid sequence: CASSQPTGGVQETQYF.

The J gene is TRBJ2-7, the V gene TRBV18; TRBD2 agrees at 9 bases. CDR1 is KGHSH and CDR2 is LQKENI in the germline V gene. This CDR3 contains 15 residues. The trim removed 3 bases at V and 2 bases at J, leaving 5 bases unmatched. The CDR3 DNA is TGTGCCAGCTCACCGGAAGCGGGGGGCCCCTACGAGCAGTACTTC. This encodes CASSPEAGGPYEQYF. The full variable domain, in which reference TRBV18 and TRBJ2-7 provide the parts outside the CDR3, is NAGVMQNPRHLVRRRGQEARLRCSPMKGHSHVYWYRQLPEEGLKFMVYLQKENIIDESGMPKERFSAEFPKEGPSILRIQQVVRGDSAAYFCASSPEAGGPYEQYFGPGTRLTVT.

V gene TRBV7-9 combines with J gene TRBJ2-7; 11 bases fit TRBD1. This CDR3 comprises 14 residues. Germline values: CDR1 SEHNR, CDR2 FQNEAQ (reference sequence). V lost 5 bases and J lost 4; bases outside the gene matches: 4. As DNA, the CDR3 is TGTGCCAGCAGCGTAGGGACAGGGGGATACGAGCAGTACTTC. Protein: CASSVGTGGYEQYF.

The J gene is TRBJ1-1, the V gene TRBV5-1; no clear D. The CDR3 loop spans 11 amino acids. V was cut by 4 bases and J by 1 base, with 2 bases left in between. Germline V gene sequence: CDR1 SGHRS, CDR2 YFSETQ. The CDR3 nucleotides are TGCGCCAGCAGCCAGAACACTGAAGCTTTCTTT. Protein sequence: CASSQNTEAFF.

The CDR3 coding sequence is TGTGCCAGCAGCTTCAGGCCCGACAGGGTGGAGACCCAGTACTTC. It encodes CASSFRPDRVETQYF. J is TRBJ2-5 and V is TRBV11-2; 7 bases align to TRBD1. Germline V CDR1 and CDR2: SGHAT, FQNNGV. V lost 3 bases to trimming and J lost 5 bases; unmatched junction nucleotides: 9. The CDR3 extends over 15 amino acids.